These 31 T cell receptor beta chains were all obtained from the same sample, sequenced in a study of blood T cell repertoires in COVID-19. TCRdb's table, derived via immunoSEQ multiplex PCR, lists solely in-frame clones and lacks some. The profile covers roughly 300,000 clones, with around 90% appearing a single time and 9% to 9.5% taken by the ten largest. The sequenced sample was peripheral blood. The receptors come from a man younger than 30 with active or convalescent COVID-19.

CDR3 sequence reads: CASSSTGTDEQFF. CDR3 in DNA: TGTGCCAGCAGCTCCACCGGGACTGATGAGCAGTTCTTC. J is TRBJ2-1 and V is TRBV7-7; possibly TRBD2 for D (6 bases). CDR1 SSHAT and CDR2 FNYEAQ come from the germline V gene (reference sequence). V lost 4 bases and J 8 bases, leaving 12 bases between the germline ends. The CDR3 is 13 amino acids.

The chain carries TRBV5-5 and TRBJ1-2, with TRBD1 matching over 8 bases. The V gene's germline CDR1 is SGHKS and CDR2 YYEKEE (reference sequence). This CDR3 is 13 amino acids long. The V segment lost 1 base and the J segment 8 bases; nucleotides outside the gene matches: 4. The CDR3 loop reads CASSLSRGPGYTF. Here the CDR3 DNA reads TGTGCCAGCAGCTTGAGCAGGGGGCCCGGCTACACCTTC.

The chain joins TRBV4-1 to TRBJ1-6, with a weak D call TRBD1 (5 bases). CDR1 and CDR2 from the germline V gene are MGHRA and YSYEKL. Deletions cut 0 bases from V and 7 bases from J, with 10 bases between. The CDR3 length is 15 residues. In DNA, the CDR3 is TGCGCCAGCAGCCAAGATGACCGGGGGAATTCACCCCTCCACTTT. As protein: CASSQDDRGNSPLHF.

A word on this clone: One end of the junction is discordant with germline, which a read error may explain. The V gene is TRBV6-2 or TRBV6-3, the J gene TRBJ1-1; D may be TRBD1 (6 bases). The germline gives CDR1 MNHEY, CDR2 SVGEGT. This CDR3 has 12 amino acids. The CDR3 here is CASSYSGQEGGF. The DNA for the CDR3 is TGTGCCAGCAGTTACTCGGGACAAGAAGGGGGATTT.

This clone occurred a few times. V gene TRBV7-2 combines with J gene TRBJ1-5; D is ambiguous. Germline V gives CDR1 SGHTA, CDR2 FQGNSA. This CDR3 is built from 13 residues. The germline V and J ends were trimmed by 1 base and 9 bases, with 10 bases remaining between them. The CDR3 reads CASSLEESRPQHF. CDR3 nucleotide sequence: TGTGCCAGCAGCTTAGAAGAGAGCCGGCCCCAGCATTTT.

The chain employs TRBV18 and TRBJ2-3, with 9 bases fitting TRBD2. The V gene end was trimmed by 0 bases and the J gene end by 6 bases; junction bases not matched to a gene: 10. The CDR3 totals 17 residues. Germline V gives CDR1 KGHSH, CDR2 LQKENI. The DNA of the CDR3 is TGTGCCAGCTCACCACCGAGGGGCGGGGGGGCCGCGGATACGCAGTATTTT. Translation: CASSPPRGGGAADTQYF.

V usage is TRBV7-6 and J usage is TRBJ2-3, with D possibly being TRBD2 (6 bases). This CDR3 comprises 16 residues. Trimming took 3 bases from V and 4 from J, leaving 17 bases between them. Germline-derived CDR1 and CDR2 are SGHVS and FNYEAQ. This CDR3 reads CASSFSQAGRSDTQYF. Here the CDR3 DNA reads TGTGCCAGCAGCTTTTCGCAGGCGGGGAGGTCAGATACGCAGTATTTT.

V gene TRBV7-2 combines with J gene TRBJ2-1; TRBD2 agrees at 13 bases. V shed 5 bases and J 8 bases; nucleotides not matched to a gene: 18. The CDR3 has 19 residues. Germline V gives CDR1 SGHTA, CDR2 FQGNSA. This chain's CDR3 is CASSRRRDLTSGGADEQFF. CDR3 coding DNA: TGTGCCAGCAGCAGACGTCGGGACCTTACTAGCGGGGGGGCCGATGAGCAGTTCTTC.

This chain links TRBV6-6 with TRBJ2-3; TRBD2 matches 9 bases. This CDR3 spans 15 amino acids. The J segment lost 5 bases and the V segment lost 3 bases, leaving 6 bases of the junction unmatched. The V gene's germline CDR1 is MNHNY and CDR2 SVGAGI (reference sequence). The CDR3 loop reads CASSYLASGEDTQYF. CDR3 DNA sequence: TGTGCCAGCAGTTATTTGGCTAGCGGGGAAGATACGCAGTATTTT.

This clone was seen a single time. The rearrangement links TRBV20-1 to TRBJ1-2; D perhaps matches TRBD1 (5 bases). The CDR3 runs to 13 residues. Germline CDR1 reads DFQATT; CDR2 reads SNEGSKA (reference sequence). V was pared by 3 bases and J by 1 base, with 9 bases between. The CDR3, as DNA: TGCAGTGCTAGTCACAGGAGTAACTATGGCTACACCTTC. Protein product: CSASHRSNYGYTF.

In DNA, the CDR3 is TGTGCCAGCTCACCATGGCCAGGGGGCCTACAGCCCCAGCATTTT. Translating it yields CASSPWPGGLQPQHF. The genes are TRBV18 and TRBJ1-5; 8 nucleotides align to TRBD1. The J segment lost 7 bases and the V segment lost 2 bases, leaving 7 bases of the junction unmatched. The CDR3 runs 15 residues. Germline V lookup: CDR1 KGHSH, CDR2 LQKENI.

The V call is TRBV7-4, the J call TRBJ1-2; TRBD1 might be the D (6 bases). The CDR3 contains 14 residues. Trimming took off 1 base at V and 8 bases at J, with 14 bases between the two ends. Germline V gene lookup returns CDR1 SGHVT and CDR2 SQSDAQ. CDR3 sequence reads: CASSLEWSGDGYTF. The CDR3 DNA sequence: TGTGCCAGCAGCTTAGAGTGGTCAGGGGACGGCTACACCTTC.

There are a few counts of this clone. CDR3 nucleotide sequence: TGTGCCAGCAGCCACACACTCGGGGGGTCTGGGGCCAACGTCCTGACTTTC. As protein: CASSHTLGGSGANVLTF. The gene calls are TRBV11-2 and TRBJ2-6; 7 bases are a match to TRBD2. Per the germline V gene, CDR1 is SGHAT and CDR2 is FQNNGV. The CDR3 sequence is 17 residues long. J gave up 1 base and V 5 bases, and 8 bases lay outside the gene matches. Combining the CDR3 with reference TRBV11-2 and TRBJ2-6 gives the whole variable domain EAGVAQSPRYKIIEKRQSVAFWCNPISGHATLYWYQQILGQGPKLLIQFQNNGVVDDSQLPKDRFSAERLKGVDSTLKIQPAKLEDSAVYLCASSHTLGGSGANVLTFGAGSRLTVL.

This clone was found a few times. The chain links TRBV9 to TRBJ1-1, with a weak D call TRBD1 (6 bases). The CDR3 loop spans 16 amino acids. Germline V gene lookup returns CDR1 SGDLS and CDR2 YYNGEE. Trimming left V 3 bases short and J 0 bases short, with 15 bases between. CDR3 residues: CASSARDNGLNTEAFF. The CDR3, as DNA: TGTGCCAGCAGCGCCAGGGACAACGGTCTGAACACTGAAGCTTTCTTT.

This rearrangement joins TRBV5-4 to TRBJ1-6; TRBD1 agrees at 8 bases. J gave up 6 bases and V 5 bases, and 10 bases lay outside the gene matches. This CDR3 is built from 16 residues. In germline, CDR1 is SGHNT, CDR2 YYREEE (reference sequence). CDR3 DNA: TGTGCCAGCAGTTCACCCGGGACAGGTTTTAATTCACCCCTCCACTTT. It specifies CASSSPGTGFNSPLHF. The full variable domain, in which reference TRBV5-4 and TRBJ1-6 provide the parts outside the CDR3, is ETGVTQSPTHLIKTRGQQVTLRCSSQSGHNTVSWYQQALGQGPQFIFQYYREEENGRGNFPPRFSGLQFPNYSSELNVNALELDDSALYLCASSSPGTGFNSPLHFGNGTRLTVT.

V usage is TRBV13 and J usage is TRBJ1-1, with D perhaps TRBD1 (6 bases). The CDR3 is 15 residues long. V was shortened by 5 bases and J by 0 bases, with 13 bases between the two germline ends. Germline V lookup: CDR1 PRHDT, CDR2 FYEKMQ (reference sequence). The CDR3, as DNA: TGTGCCAGCAGCCCCTTGGGGGACATGAACACTGAAGCTTTCTTT. Amino acids: CASSPLGDMNTEAFF. Looking up the rest from reference TRBV13 and TRBJ1-1 gives the full variable domain: AAGVIQSPRHLIKEKRETATLKCYPIPRHDTVYWYQQGPGQDPQFLISFYEKMQSDKGSIPDRFSAQQFSDYHSELNMSSLELGDSALYFCASSPLGDMNTEAFFGQGTRLTVV.

The chain is built from TRBV11-1 and TRBJ2-3, with a weak D call TRBD2 (5 bases). CDR1 SGHAT and CDR2 FQDESV come from the germline V gene (reference sequence). Trimming removed 5 bases from V and 3 bases from J, with 12 bases in between. CDR3 length equals 14 residues. The chain's CDR3 is CASSLLRGTDTQYF. The DNA for the CDR3 is TGTGCCAGCAGCCTTCTACGCGGGACAGATACGCAGTATTTT.

The J gene is TRBJ1-4, the V gene TRBV7-8, with a possible D match to TRBD1 (5 bases). The V end was cut by 1 base, the J end by 5 bases, with 17 bases between. Germline V gives CDR1 SGHVS, CDR2 FQNEAQ. There are 17 residues in the CDR3. CDR3 sequence (DNA): TGTGCCAGCAGCTTAGGCCTGTCGGTGGCAGGGAATGAAAAACTGTTTTTT. It translates to CASSLGLSVAGNEKLFF.

The chain carries TRBV6-5 and TRBJ2-1; TRBD1 is a possible D gene (5 bases). Germline V gives CDR1 MNHEY, CDR2 SVGAGI. Between the trimmed V and J ends, which lost 2 bases and 6 bases, there was a span of 11 bases. The CDR3 length is 14 residues. Here the CDR3 DNA reads TGTGCCAGCAGTTACGTAGTGCAGGGCAATGAGCAGTTCTTC. It translates to CASSYVVQGNEQFF.

This sequence joins TRBV19 and TRBJ1-4, with unresolved D. The germline V and J ends were trimmed by 5 bases and 7 bases, with 23 bases remaining between them. The CDR3 contains 17 residues. In germline, CDR1 is LNHDA, CDR2 SQIVND (reference sequence). DNA for the CDR3: TGTGCCAGTAGTTCCGGAACAAGGGCGACAAGCGGTGAAAAACTGTTTTTT. Amino acids: CASSSGTRATSGEKLFF.

The CDR3, as DNA: TGCAGCGTTGAAGCTCTTACAGGGGGTAATGGCTACACCTTC. As protein: CSVEALTGGNGYTF. The chain joins TRBV29-1 to TRBJ1-2; 8 bases align to TRBD1. Losses at the gene ends were 1 base for V and 6 bases for J; bases not matched to a gene: 7. CDR1 is SQVTM and CDR2 is ANQGSEA in the germline V gene. CDR3 size: 14 residues. Full variable domain (rest looked up from reference TRBV29-1 and TRBJ1-2): SAVISQKPSRDICQRGTSLTIQCQVDSQVTMMFWYRQQPGQSLTLIATANQGSEATYESGFVIDKFPISRPNLTFSTLTVSNMSPEDSSIYLCSVEALTGGNGYTFGSGTRLTVV.

This clone has only one observation. This sequence joins TRBV13 and TRBJ1-1; 8 bases match TRBD1. J lost 1 base, V lost 5 bases, and 3 bases had no gene match. Germline CDR1 PRHDT, CDR2 FYEKMQ (reference sequence). The CDR3 covers 14 residues. The CDR3 DNA reads as TGTGCCAGCAGCAATGGACAGGGGAACACTGAAGCTTTCTTT. Its translation is CASSNGQGNTEAFF. The whole variable domain, remainder taken from reference TRBV13 and TRBJ1-1, is AAGVIQSPRHLIKEKRETATLKCYPIPRHDTVYWYQQGPGQDPQFLISFYEKMQSDKGSIPDRFSAQQFSDYHSELNMSSLELGDSALYFCASSNGQGNTEAFFGQGTRLTVV.

CDR3 DNA sequence: TGTGCCAGCAGCTCGGGGGGTCCCAATCAGCCCCAGCATTTT. It encodes CASSSGGPNQPQHF. This chain links TRBV5-6 with TRBJ1-5, with D possibly TRBD1 on 5 matching bases. The CDR3 is made up of 14 amino acids. V lost 3 bases, J lost 3 bases, and 10 bases lay in between. Germline assignment: CDR1 SGHDT and CDR2 YYEEEE. Full variable domain (outside the CDR3, taken from reference TRBV5-6 and TRBJ1-5): DAGVTQSPTHLIKTRGQQVTLRCSPKSGHDTVSWYQQALGQGPQFIFQYYEEEERQRGNFPDRFSGHQFPNYSSELNVNALLLGDSALYLCASSSGGPNQPQHFGDGTRLSIL.

V and J are TRBV27 and TRBJ2-7; TRBD2 is a possible D gene (5 bases). The V end was cut by 1 base, the J end by 5 bases, with 12 bases between. This CDR3 region has 14 residues. Germline-derived CDR1 and CDR2 are MNHEY and SMNVEV (reference sequence). CDR3 sequence (DNA): TGTGCCAGCAGTTTATGGCGAGCGGAACACGAGCAGTACTTC. Protein product: CASSLWRAEHEQYF.

The gene calls are TRBV9 and TRBJ1-1; D call uncertain. The germline V and J ends were trimmed by 0 bases and 0 bases, with 12 bases remaining between them. The CDR3 covers 16 residues. The germline V gene has CDR1 SGDLS and CDR2 YYNGEE. The DNA of the CDR3 is TGTGCCAGCAGCGTAGGCCAACACAGAATGAACACTGAAGCTTTCTTT. It codes for CASSVGQHRMNTEAFF.

The rearrangement links TRBV5-1 to TRBJ1-6; D unresolved. The CDR3 length is 14 residues. Trimming cost V 0 bases and J 6 bases, with 7 bases left between them. Germline assignment: CDR1 SGHRS and CDR2 YFSETQ. As DNA, the CDR3 is TGCGCCAGCAGCTTGGGGGAGAGTAATTCACCCCTCCACTTT. Translated: CASSLGESNSPLHF.

This clone was counted only a few times. This sequence joins TRBV2 and TRBJ1-2; 12 bases are shared with TRBD1. The CDR3 is 14 amino acids. CDR1 and CDR2 (germline): SNHLY, FYNNEI. V was clipped by 8 bases and J by 11 bases; unmatched bases: 12. Here the CDR3 DNA reads TGTGCCAGCTGGAGGGGACAGGGGGCCGAAGAGTACACCTTC. Its protein is CASWRGQGAEEYTF.

V usage is TRBV3-1 (or the pseudogene TRBV3-2) and J usage is TRBJ2-2; 13 bases are a match to TRBD2. The CDR3 has 14 amino acids. Germline V gene lookup returns CDR1 LGHDT and CDR2 YNNKEL (reference sequence). Unmatched junction bases numbered 2, after V lost 2 bases and J lost 11 bases. The CDR3 DNA reads as TGTGCCAGCAGCCAACGACTAGCGGGGGGCGAGCTGTTTTTT. Amino acids: CASSQRLAGGELFF.

The chain combines TRBV5-4 with TRBJ2-2, with D unresolved. The CDR3 length is 12 residues. Per germline, CDR1 SGHNT and CDR2 YYREEE (reference sequence). V was clipped by 4 bases and J by 6 bases, with 7 bases between them. The CDR3 reads CASSPIAGELFF. CDR3 nucleotide sequence: TGTGCCAGCAGCCCTATAGCCGGGGAGCTGTTTTTT.

This clone was detected only a few times. This chain joins TRBV6-6 and TRBJ2-5; tentatively, D is TRBD2 (5 bases). CDR3 length: 14 amino acids. From germline, CDR1 is MNHNY and CDR2 SVGAGI (reference sequence). Trimming took 4 bases from V and 1 from J, leaving 10 bases between them. CDR3 amino acids: CASSSDWIQETQYF. The CDR3 DNA reads TGTGCCAGCAGTTCGGACTGGATCCAAGAGACCCAGTACTTC.

The chain has TRBV29-1 and TRBJ2-3; 11 bases align to TRBD2. Trimming removed 1 base from V and 8 bases from J; junction bases left unmatched: 5. The CDR3 runs 14 residues. Per germline, CDR1 SQVTM and CDR2 ANQGSEA. The CDR3 DNA reads as TGCAGCGTTGAAGTGACTAGCGGGGTGGGTACGCAGTATTTT. It yields the protein CSVEVTSGVGTQYF.